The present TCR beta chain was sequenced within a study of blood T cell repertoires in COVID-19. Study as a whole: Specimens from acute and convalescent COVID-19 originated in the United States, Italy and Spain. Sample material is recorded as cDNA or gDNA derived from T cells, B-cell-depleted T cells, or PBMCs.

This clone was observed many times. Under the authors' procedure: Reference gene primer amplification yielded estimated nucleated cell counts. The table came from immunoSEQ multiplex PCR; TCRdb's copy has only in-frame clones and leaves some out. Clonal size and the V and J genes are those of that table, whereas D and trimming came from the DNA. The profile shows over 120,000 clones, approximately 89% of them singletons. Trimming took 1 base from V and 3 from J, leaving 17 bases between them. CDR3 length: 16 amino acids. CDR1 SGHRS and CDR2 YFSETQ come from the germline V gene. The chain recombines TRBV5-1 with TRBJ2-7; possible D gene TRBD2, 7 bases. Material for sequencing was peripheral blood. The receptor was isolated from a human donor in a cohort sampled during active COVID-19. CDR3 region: CASSLLQGRGNYEQYF. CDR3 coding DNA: TGCGCCAGCAGCTTGTTGCAGGGGAGGGGAAACTACGAGCAGTACTTC.